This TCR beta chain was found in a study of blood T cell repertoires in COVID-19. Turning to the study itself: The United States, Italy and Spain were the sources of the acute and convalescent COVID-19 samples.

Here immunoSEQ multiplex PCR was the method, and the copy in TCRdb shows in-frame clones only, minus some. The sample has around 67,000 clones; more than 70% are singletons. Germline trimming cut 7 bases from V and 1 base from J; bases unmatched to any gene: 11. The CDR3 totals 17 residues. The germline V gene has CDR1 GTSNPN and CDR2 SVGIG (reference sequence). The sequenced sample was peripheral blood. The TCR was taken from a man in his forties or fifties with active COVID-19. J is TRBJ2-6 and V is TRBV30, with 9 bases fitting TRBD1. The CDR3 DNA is TGTGCCTTCTCCCGGGACAGGGCTCGGTCTGGGGCCAACGTCCTGACTTTC. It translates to CAFSRDRARSGANVLTF.